The clone carrying this T cell receptor beta chain was seen more than once but under ten times. Its antigen is still unknown. Study outcomes and limitations: Tumor memory CD4+ T cell TCR gene usage clustered with blood and lymph node memory CD4+ cells and lymph node naive CD4+ cells. Tumor-infiltrating Treg TCR alpha and beta sequences overlapped most with tumor naive CD4+ T cells, then blood naive. The larger cohort examined one V-J beta rearrangement, not whole repertoires.

Full-length variable regions came from constant-region reverse primers plus semi-nested Nested Universal Primer A PCR. TCRdb itself ran the 5' RACE reads through MiXCR, one entry per CDR3 protein. The data contain over 45,000 distinct CDR3 sequences, less than 30% of them singletons. Tregs were sorted as CD4+CD25+CD127-/low cells. Sequencing used tumor-infiltrating Tregs sorted from the breast tumor. This TCR was sampled from a female donor with breast cancer.

For the CDR3, the DNA is TGCAGTGCTAGAGAACCATCCCGCTCTGAAGCTTTCTTT. It is translated as CSAREPSRSEAFF. The chain carries TRBV20-1 and TRBJ1-1; no firm D call. CDR1 is DFQATT and CDR2 is SNEGSKA in the germline V gene (reference sequence). V was trimmed by 0 bases and J by 6 bases, leaving 11 bases between them. This CDR3 comprises 13 residues.